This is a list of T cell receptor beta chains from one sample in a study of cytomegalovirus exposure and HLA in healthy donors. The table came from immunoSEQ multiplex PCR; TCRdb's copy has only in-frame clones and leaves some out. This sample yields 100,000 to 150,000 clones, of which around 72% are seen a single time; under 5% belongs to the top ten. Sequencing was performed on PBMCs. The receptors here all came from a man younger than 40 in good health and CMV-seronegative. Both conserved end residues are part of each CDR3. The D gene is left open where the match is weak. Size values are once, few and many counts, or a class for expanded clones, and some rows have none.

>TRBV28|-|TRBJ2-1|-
TGTGCCAGCAGCCCCCATGGTACTACTGAGCAGTTCTTC
CASSPHGTTEQFF
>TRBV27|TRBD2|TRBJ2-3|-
TGTGCCAGCAGTAGACCCGGGGTAGCGGGTTCGGATACGCAGTATTTT
CASSRPGVAGSDTQYF
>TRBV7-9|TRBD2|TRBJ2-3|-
TGTGCCAGCAGCTTAGCAGCGGGGGGCCCCACAGATACGCAGTATTTT
CASSLAAGGPTDTQYF
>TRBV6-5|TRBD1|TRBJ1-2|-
TGTGCCAGCAGTTCCTCCGGGACAGGGACATATGGCTACACCTTC
CASSSSGTGTYGYTF
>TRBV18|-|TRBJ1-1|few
TGTGCCAGCTCACCCAGTTCCCCCACCTTACCGAACACTGAAGCTTTCTTT
CASSPSSPTLPNTEAFF
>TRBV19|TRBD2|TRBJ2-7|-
TGTGCCAGTAGCTTTGGACTAGCGGGAGCCTACGAGCAGTACTTC
CASSFGLAGAYEQYF
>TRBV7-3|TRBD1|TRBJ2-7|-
TGTGCCAGCAGCCCAGGGACAGGGAACGACGAGCAGTACTTC
CASSPGTGNDEQYF
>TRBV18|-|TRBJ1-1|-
TGTGCCAGCTCACCACAGGGGTGGGGCACTGAAGCTTTCTTT
CASSPQGWGTEAFF
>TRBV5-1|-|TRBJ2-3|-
TGCGCCAGCAGCTTGGGGGCTAGCACAGATACGCAGTATTTT
CASSLGASTDTQYF
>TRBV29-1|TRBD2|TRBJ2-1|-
TGCAGCGTGGAGACTAGCGGGGGGTATGATGAGCAGTTCTTC
CSVETSGGYDEQFF
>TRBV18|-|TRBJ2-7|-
TGTGCCAGCTCACCCGCGGGTCAAGACTACGAGCAGTACTTC
CASSPAGQDYEQYF
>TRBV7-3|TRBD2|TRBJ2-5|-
TGTGCCAGCAGCCTAAAACCGGGGACTACAGAGACCCAGTACTTC
CASSLKPGTTETQYF
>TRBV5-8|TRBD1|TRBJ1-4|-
TGTGCCAGCAGCTCCGGGACAGTGTCTGAAAAACTGTTTTTT
CASSSGTVSEKLFF